The 6 T cell receptor beta chains listed next were all sequenced from one sample in a study of OX40 agonist ivuxolimab in advanced cancers. TCRdb's copy holds only in-frame clones and misses some; the assay was immunoSEQ multiplex PCR. The data hold about 110,000 clones, with 85% to 95% observed a single time. The material sequenced was CD4+ or CD8+ T cells sorted from blood, taken in a trial of the OX40 agonist ivuxolimab. Every receptor here comes from an adult with an advanced solid tumor such as melanoma, head and neck, liver or kidney cancer.

The chain joins TRBV11-2 to TRBJ2-2, with D uncertain. This CDR3 comprises 14 residues. The germline CDR1 and CDR2 sequences are SGHAT and FQNNGV. Trimming pared 1 base from V and 4 bases from J, leaving 7 bases between. CDR3 loop: CASSLGLSTGELFF. The CDR3 bases are TGTGCCAGCAGCTTAGGACTCTCCACCGGGGAGCTGTTTTTT.

The rearrangement joins TRBV13 to TRBJ1-3; D is possibly TRBD1 (5 bases). V was cut by 5 bases and J by 1 base, with 12 bases left in between. Germline assignment: CDR1 PRHDT and CDR2 FYEKMQ (reference sequence). This CDR3 has 15 residues. DNA of the CDR3: TGTGCCAGCAGCCCTACAGGACCATCTGGAAACACCATATATTTT. Protein: CASSPTGPSGNTIYF.

This rearrangement joins TRBV5-1 to TRBJ1-2; a weak D match, TRBD1 (6 bases). Germline CDR1 reads SGHRS; CDR2 reads YFSETQ. V was pared by 4 bases and J by 8 bases, with 15 bases between. The CDR3 length is 13 residues. CDR3 protein: CASSEGGGGGYTF. The CDR3 region has the DNA TGCGCCAGCAGCGAGGGCGGGGGCGGGGGCTACACCTTC.

The chain joins TRBV10-3 to TRBJ2-5, with 7 positions matching TRBD1. Germline trimming cut 11 bases from V and 5 bases from J; bases unmatched to any gene: 8. Germline lookup yields CDR1 ENHRY and CDR2 SYGVKD. The CDR3 is 12 residues long. The CDR3 spells CAVADRDETQYF. DNA of the CDR3: TGTGCCGTCGCCGACAGGGATGAGACCCAGTACTTC.

The chain is built from TRBV19 and TRBJ1-5; 8 bases align to TRBD1. J lost 0 bases, V lost 5 bases, and 12 bases had no gene match. The length of the CDR3 is 18 residues. Germline V lookup: CDR1 LNHDA, CDR2 SQIVND (reference sequence). The CDR3 sequence is CASSRRRGTGSSNQPQHF. The CDR3, as DNA: TGTGCCAGTAGTCGGCGAAGAGGGACAGGTAGTAGCAATCAGCCCCAGCATTTT.

This sequence joins TRBV7-3 and TRBJ2-2; 7 bases agree with TRBD2. V lost 5 bases to trimming and J lost 1 base; unmatched junction nucleotides: 4. This CDR3 has 15 amino acids. Germline V gene lookup returns CDR1 SGHTA and CDR2 FQGTGA. CDR3 bases: TGTGCCAGCAGCGCAGGACTAGGGAACACCGGGGAGCTGTTTTTT. Its protein product is CASSAGLGNTGELFF.